Each of the 19 T cell receptor beta chains below was sequenced from the same sample in a study of blood T cell repertoires in COVID-19. The method was immunoSEQ multiplex PCR; TCRdb's version includes in-frame clones alone and lacks a portion of them. This table has roughly 330,000 clones, around 86% appearing once. Sample: peripheral blood. Receptors originate from a woman aged 45 to 65 with acute or convalescent COVID-19.

The rearrangement uses TRBV10-3 and TRBJ2-2, with 10 positions matching TRBD1. The CDR3 has 17 amino acids. V lost 2 bases to trimming and J lost 3 bases; unmatched junction nucleotides: 6. CDR1 ENHRY and CDR2 SYGVKD come from the germline V gene. The CDR3 bases are TGTGCCATCAGTGAGCGGGACAGGGGAATCCACACCGGGGAGCTGTTTTTT. It encodes CAISERDRGIHTGELFF.

A single count supports this clone. This rearrangement joins TRBV7-9 to TRBJ2-1; TRBD2 matches 9 bases. Unmatched junction bases numbered 12, after V lost 5 bases and J lost 4 bases. Germline V gives CDR1 SEHNR, CDR2 FQNEAQ (reference sequence). The CDR3 contains 17 residues. The CDR3 loop reads CASSNRLAREGYNEQFF. The CDR3 DNA is TGTGCCAGCAGCAACCGACTAGCGCGGGAGGGGTACAATGAGCAGTTCTTC.

The genes are TRBV27 and TRBJ2-7; 13 nucleotides agree with TRBD2. The CDR3 covers 18 residues. CDR1 MNHEY and CDR2 SMNVEV come from the germline V gene (reference sequence). The ends lost 3 bases at V and 2 bases at J; junction bases unmatched: 10. In nucleotides, the CDR3 is TGTGCCAGCAGTTTGGGACAACCGGGACTAGCGGGGACCTACGAGCAGTACTTC. Translation gives CASSLGQPGLAGTYEQYF.

This clone was detected a few times. For the CDR3, the DNA is TGTGCCAGCAGCGGCCTTAGTGCAGATACGCAGTATTTT. Its protein product is CASSGLSADTQYF. The chain links TRBV9 to TRBJ2-3; D call uncertain. V was trimmed by 3 bases and J by 4 bases, leaving 9 bases between them. Germline CDR1 reads SGDLS; CDR2 reads YYNGEE. The CDR3 is 13 amino acids.

The chain is built from TRBV14 and TRBJ2-3; 13 bases line up with TRBD2. CDR1 SGHDN and CDR2 FVKESK come from the germline V gene. With 6 bases clipped from V and 0 bases from J, the junction kept 12 bases outside the gene matches. The CDR3 spans 19 residues. CDR3 loop: CASSRHSTSGRTSTDTQYF. CDR3 nucleotides: TGTGCCAGCAGTCGCCATTCGACTAGCGGGAGGACCAGCACAGATACGCAGTATTTT. The complete variable domain, with remaining parts taken from reference TRBV14 and TRBJ2-3, reads EAGVTQFPSHSVIEKGQTVTLRCDPISGHDNLYWYRRVMGKEIKFLLHFVKESKQDESGMPNNRFLAERTGGTYSTLKVQPAELEDSGVYFCASSRHSTSGRTSTDTQYFGPGTRLTVL.

In its sample, this clone was seen once. The chain combines TRBV11-2 with TRBJ1-5; TRBD1 might be the D (6 bases). Trimming removed 5 bases from V and 6 bases from J, with 20 bases in between. The CDR3 covers 16 residues. CDR1 and CDR2 (germline): SGHAT, FQNNGV. The CDR3 here is CASSPAGGGAGQPQHF. In DNA form, the CDR3 reads TGTGCCAGCAGCCCAGCCGGGGGGGGCGCAGGTCAGCCCCAGCATTTT.

V gene TRBV5-8 combines with J gene TRBJ1-4; possibly TRBD1 for D (5 bases). Trimming took 2 bases from V and 7 from J, leaving 15 bases between them. CDR1 is SGHTS and CDR2 is YDEGEE in the germline V gene. The CDR3 contains 15 residues. CDR3 loop: CASSFLGLRGEKLFF. The CDR3 nucleotides read TGTGCCAGCAGCTTTTTGGGGCTGCGAGGTGAAAAACTGTTTTTT.

This chain connects TRBV2 to TRBJ1-5; the D gene is possibly TRBD1 (5 bases). The germline V gene has CDR1 SNHLY and CDR2 FYNNEI. The V end lost 8 bases, the J end lost 10 bases, and 12 bases lay between the germline ends. This CDR3 contains 11 residues. The CDR3 protein is CASRGEGPQHF. The CDR3 nucleotides are TGTGCCAGCCGGGGGGAAGGTCCCCAGCATTTT.

The gene calls are TRBV5-1 and TRBJ2-3, with 7 bases lining up with TRBD2. V shed 2 bases and J 4 bases; nucleotides not matched to a gene: 10. The CDR3 has 16 amino acids. Germline loops: CDR1 SGHRS, CDR2 YFSETQ. DNA of the CDR3: TGCGCCAGCAGCTTCGCCTTTAGCGGGTATTCAGATACGCAGTATTTT. This sequence encodes CASSFAFSGYSDTQYF.

The table lists this clone with a few counts. V and J are TRBV4-3 and TRBJ1-6; a possible D gene is TRBD1 (6 bases). This CDR3 region has 16 residues. Deletions cut 0 bases from V and 7 bases from J, with 13 bases between. Germline V gene lookup returns CDR1 LGHNA and CDR2 YSLEER. In DNA, the CDR3 is TGCGCCAGCAGCCAAGATACGCCAGGGGCAAATTCACCCCTCCACTTT. Translating gives CASSQDTPGANSPLHF.

This clone was seen only a few times. This rearrangement joins TRBV9 to TRBJ2-7; tentatively, D is TRBD2 (5 bases). Trimming left V 3 bases short and J 2 bases short, with 9 bases between. The CDR3 is made up of 13 amino acids. Germline V gene sequence: CDR1 SGDLS, CDR2 YYNGEE. The CDR3 spells CASSGGDTYEQYF. The CDR3 nucleotides read TGTGCCAGCAGCGGGGGAGATACCTACGAGCAGTACTTC. The entire variable domain, with the rest obtained from reference TRBV9 and TRBJ2-7, is as follows: DSGVTQTPKHLITATGQRVTLRCSPRSGDLSVYWYQQSLDQGLQFLIQYYNGEERAKGNILERFSAQQFPDLHSELNLSSLELGDSALYFCASSGGDTYEQYFGPGTRLTVT.

V gene TRBV5-1 combines with J gene TRBJ2-7; 8 nucleotides match TRBD1. V lost 3 bases and J lost 5; bases outside the gene matches: 4. The CDR3 length is 13 residues. Per the germline V gene, CDR1 is SGHRS and CDR2 is YFSETQ. Written as DNA, the CDR3 is TGCGCCAGCAGCTGGACAGGGAGTGACGAGCAGTACTTC. Its protein product is CASSWTGSDEQYF.

The chain links TRBV9 to TRBJ2-7; D not certain. The germline V gene encodes CDR1 SGDLS and CDR2 YYNGEE. V lost 2 bases to trimming and J lost 2 bases, with 11 bases between them. This CDR3 comprises 14 residues. CDR3 coding DNA: TGTGCCAGCAGCGTCCTCAGTCATACCTACGAGCAGTACTTC. This encodes CASSVLSHTYEQYF. Full variable domain (rest looked up from reference TRBV9 and TRBJ2-7): DSGVTQTPKHLITATGQRVTLRCSPRSGDLSVYWYQQSLDQGLQFLIQYYNGEERAKGNILERFSAQQFPDLHSELNLSSLELGDSALYFCASSVLSHTYEQYFGPGTRLTVT.

The gene calls are TRBV6-5 and TRBJ2-7, with 10 bases identical to TRBD1. There are 15 residues in the CDR3. CDR1 and CDR2 from the germline V gene are MNHEY and SVGAGI. J was trimmed by 4 bases and V by 6 bases; bases with no gene match: 9. The CDR3 loop reads CASSATGGWSYEQYF. CDR3 DNA: TGTGCCAGCAGCGCGACAGGGGGCTGGAGTTACGAGCAGTACTTC.

For the CDR3, the DNA is TGCGCCAGCAGCCCTCTAGGACAGGGTGCGTACGAGCAGTACTTC. It is translated as CASSPLGQGAYEQYF. The V and J genes are TRBV5-1 and TRBJ2-7; TRBD1 aligns across 8 bases. The CDR3 spans 15 residues. Trimming removed 4 bases from V and 4 bases from J; junction bases left unmatched: 10. The germline CDR1 and CDR2 sequences are SGHRS and YFSETQ.

The chain recombines TRBV9 with TRBJ1-2; 7 bases line up with TRBD1. V lost 9 bases, J lost 1 base, and 9 bases stayed unmatched. The length of the CDR3 is 14 residues. CDR1 is SGDLS, CDR2 YYNGEE, per germline. The CDR3 protein is CATTQGRLNYGYTF. The CDR3 coding sequence is TGTGCCACTACACAGGGGAGGCTTAACTATGGCTACACCTTC.

The J gene is TRBJ2-1, the V gene TRBV10-3; a possible D gene is TRBD1 (6 bases). Trimming shortened V by 3 bases and J by 3 bases, and 15 bases separated the two germline ends. This CDR3 contains 16 residues. Germline CDR1 reads ENHRY; CDR2 reads SYGVKD. The CDR3 spells CAISDILAGDYNEQFF. The CDR3 region has the DNA TGTGCCATCAGTGATATTTTGGCAGGGGACTACAATGAGCAGTTCTTC.

V is TRBV3-1 (or the pseudogene TRBV3-2) and J is TRBJ2-7, with 8 bases lining up with TRBD2. Looked up from germline, CDR1 is LGHDT and CDR2 is YNNKEL (reference sequence). The junction had 6 bases not matched to a gene; V was cut back by 2 bases and J by 6 bases. The CDR3 runs to 14 residues. CDR3 sequence reads: CASSQSGRGREQYF. In nucleotides, the CDR3 is TGTGCCAGCAGCCAAAGCGGGAGAGGGCGCGAGCAGTACTTC.

The chain links TRBV5-5 to TRBJ1-2; 8 positions agree with TRBD1. Per germline, CDR1 SGHKS and CDR2 YYEKEE (reference sequence). Trimming removed 5 bases from V and 5 bases from J; junction bases left unmatched: 11. The CDR3 runs 15 residues. CDR3 in amino acids: CASSLARGRTYGYTF. CDR3 coding DNA: TGTGCCAGCAGTTTAGCCAGGGGGCGTACTTATGGCTACACCTTC.